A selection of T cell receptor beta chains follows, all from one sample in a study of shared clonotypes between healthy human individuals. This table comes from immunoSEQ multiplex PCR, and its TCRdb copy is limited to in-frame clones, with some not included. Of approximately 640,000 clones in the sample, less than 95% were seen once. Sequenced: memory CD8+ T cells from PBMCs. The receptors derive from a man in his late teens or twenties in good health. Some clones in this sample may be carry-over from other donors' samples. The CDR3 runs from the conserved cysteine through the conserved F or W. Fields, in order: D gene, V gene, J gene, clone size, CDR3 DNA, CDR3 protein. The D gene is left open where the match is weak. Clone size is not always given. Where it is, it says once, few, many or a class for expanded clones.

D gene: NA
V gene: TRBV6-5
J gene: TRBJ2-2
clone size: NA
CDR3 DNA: TGTGCCAGCACCTGGGGGGCGTACACCGGGGAGCTGTTTTTT
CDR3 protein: CASTWGAYTGELFF

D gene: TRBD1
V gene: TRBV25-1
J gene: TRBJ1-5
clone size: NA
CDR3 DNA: TGTGCCAGCAGAGGACAGGGGATCGATCAGCCCCAGCATTTT
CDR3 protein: CASRGQGIDQPQHF

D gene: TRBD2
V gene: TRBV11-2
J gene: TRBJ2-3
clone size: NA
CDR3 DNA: TGTGCCAGCAGCTTAGCTCAGGGAGGGCCTTTCCCAGATACGCAGTATTTT
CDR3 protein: CASSLAQGGPFPDTQYF

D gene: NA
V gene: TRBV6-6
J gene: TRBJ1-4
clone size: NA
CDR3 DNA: TGTGCCAGCACCCATCTGGGCGAAAAACTGTTTTTT
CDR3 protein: CASTHLGEKLFF

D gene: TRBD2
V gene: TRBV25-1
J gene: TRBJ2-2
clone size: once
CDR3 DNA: TGTGCCAGCAGTGGCCGCGGGAGAGTCCCCGGGGAGCTGTTTTTT
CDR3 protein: CASSGRGRVPGELFF

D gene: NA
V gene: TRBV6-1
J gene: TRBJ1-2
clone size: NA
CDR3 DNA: TGTGCCAGCATCTATAGGGGGGCCTCGGGAGGCTACACCTTC
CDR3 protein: CASIYRGASGGYTF

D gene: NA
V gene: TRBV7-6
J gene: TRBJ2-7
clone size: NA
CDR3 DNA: TGTGCCAGCAGCGGCACGACGGGGCTCCACGAGCAGTACTTC
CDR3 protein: CASSGTTGLHEQYF

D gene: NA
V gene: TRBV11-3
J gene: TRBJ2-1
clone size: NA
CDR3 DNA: TGTGCCAGCAGCTCGCCGGGGACCCCCGAAGGCGAGCAGTTCTTC
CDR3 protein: CASSSPGTPEGEQFF

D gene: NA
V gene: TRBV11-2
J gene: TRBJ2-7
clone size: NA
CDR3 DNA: TGTGCCAGCAGCCCCCCCTTAAGTCGCGACGAGCAGTACTTC
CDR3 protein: CASSPPLSRDEQYF

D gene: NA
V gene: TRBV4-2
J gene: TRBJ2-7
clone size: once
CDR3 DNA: TGTGCCAGCAGCCCGCGAACCGGGACTCAGAGCCACGAGCAGTACTTC
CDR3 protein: CASSPRTGTQSHEQYF

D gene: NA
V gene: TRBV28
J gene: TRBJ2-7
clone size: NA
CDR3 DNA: TGTGCCAGCAGTTCGACAGAGCAGTACTTC
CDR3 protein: CASSSTEQYF

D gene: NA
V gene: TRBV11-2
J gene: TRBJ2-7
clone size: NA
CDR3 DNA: TGTGCCAGCAGCTTAGGCAGGAACTACGAGCAGTACTTC
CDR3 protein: CASSLGRNYEQYF

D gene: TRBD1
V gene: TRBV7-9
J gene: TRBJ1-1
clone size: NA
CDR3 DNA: TGTGCCAGCAGCAACAGGGGGATGAACACTGAAGCTTTCTTT
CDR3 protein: CASSNRGMNTEAFF

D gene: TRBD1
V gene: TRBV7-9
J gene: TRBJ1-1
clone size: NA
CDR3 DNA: TGTGCCAGCAGCATTATGGACAGGGGTCCCTTTGAAGCTTTCTTT
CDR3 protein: CASSIMDRGPFEAFF

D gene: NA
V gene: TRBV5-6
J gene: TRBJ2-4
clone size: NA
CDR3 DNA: TGTGCCAGCAGCTTGTTAAGGGGAAACATTCAGTACTTC
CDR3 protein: CASSLLRGNIQYF

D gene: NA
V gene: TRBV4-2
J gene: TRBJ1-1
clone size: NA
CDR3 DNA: TGTGCCAGCAGCCAAGGTGTGGTTGTACAGGGAGCGGACACTGAAGCTTTCTTT
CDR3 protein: CASSQGVVVQGADTEAFF

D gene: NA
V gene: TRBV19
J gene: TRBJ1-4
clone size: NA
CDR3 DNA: TGTGCCAGTAGCACACACGTCTTGTCCAGGGGCGACGAAAAACTGTTTTTT
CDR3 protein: CASSTHVLSRGDEKLFF

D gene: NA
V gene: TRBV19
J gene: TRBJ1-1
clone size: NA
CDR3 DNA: TGTGCCAGCTTCACCCTGGACAGCACCATGAACACTGAAGCTTTCTTT
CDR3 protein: CASFTLDSTMNTEAFF

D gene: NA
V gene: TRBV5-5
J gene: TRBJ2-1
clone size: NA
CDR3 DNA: TGTGCCAGCAGCTGGGGGATAGCCCAAAGCTCCTACAATGAGCAGTTCTTC
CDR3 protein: CASSWGIAQSSYNEQFF

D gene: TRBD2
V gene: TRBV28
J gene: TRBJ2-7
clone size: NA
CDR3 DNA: TGTGCCAGCAGTTTATTGGGACTAGCGGTCCCCTACGAGCAGTACTTC
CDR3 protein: CASSLLGLAVPYEQYF

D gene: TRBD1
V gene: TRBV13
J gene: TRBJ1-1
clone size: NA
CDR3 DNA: TGTGCCAGCAGCTCCCACGACAGGGATATTGAAGCTTTCTTT
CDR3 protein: CASSSHDRDIEAFF

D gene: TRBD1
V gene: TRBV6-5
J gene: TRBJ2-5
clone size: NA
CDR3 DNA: TGTGCCAGCAGTCTGACAGGGGAACAAGAGACCCAGTACTTC
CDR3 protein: CASSLTGEQETQYF

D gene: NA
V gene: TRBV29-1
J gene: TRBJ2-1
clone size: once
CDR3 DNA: TGCAGCGTTGTGTCCAGAACTCACAATGAGCAGTTCTTC
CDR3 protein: CSVVSRTHNEQFF

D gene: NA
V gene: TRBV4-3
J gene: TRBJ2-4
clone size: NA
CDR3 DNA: TGCGCCAGCAGCAGGCTTCAGTACTTC
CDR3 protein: CASSRLQYF

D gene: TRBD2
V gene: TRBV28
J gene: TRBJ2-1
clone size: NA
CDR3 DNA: TGTGCCAGCAGTTTCGGGGCGGGAGGTATCAATGAGCAGTTCTTC
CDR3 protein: CASSFGAGGINEQFF

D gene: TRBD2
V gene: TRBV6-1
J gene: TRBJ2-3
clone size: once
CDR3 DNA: TGTGCCAGCAGACGAGAACGGGAGGCCTCAGATACGCAGTATTTT
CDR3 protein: CASRREREASDTQYF

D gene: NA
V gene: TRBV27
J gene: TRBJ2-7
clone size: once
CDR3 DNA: TGTGCCAGCAGTCCCGGGCCCCGAAGGGAGCAGTACTTC
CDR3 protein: CASSPGPRREQYF

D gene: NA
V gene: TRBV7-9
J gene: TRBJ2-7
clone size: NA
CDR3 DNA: TGTGCCAGCAGCTTAGGGCCGGGCCCCTACGAGCAGTACTTC
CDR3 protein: CASSLGPGPYEQYF

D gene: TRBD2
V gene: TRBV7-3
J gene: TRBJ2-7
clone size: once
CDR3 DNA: TGTGCCAGCAGCCCCGACGCGAGCGGGGTCTACGAGCAGTACTTC
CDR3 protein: CASSPDASGVYEQYF

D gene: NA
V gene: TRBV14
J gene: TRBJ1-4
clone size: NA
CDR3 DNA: TGTGCCAGCAGCCAAGGACGGCGAAAGAATGAAAAACTGTTTTTT
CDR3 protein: CASSQGRRKNEKLFF

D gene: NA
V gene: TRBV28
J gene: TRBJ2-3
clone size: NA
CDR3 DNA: TGTGCCAGCAGTTTATTTAGCCGCCCTTCTGGCACAGATACGCAGTATTTT
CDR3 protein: CASSLFSRPSGTDTQYF

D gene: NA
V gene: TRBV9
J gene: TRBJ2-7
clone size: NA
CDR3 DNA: TGTGCCAGCAGCGTAGGGGCTCCCCCCTACGAGCAGTACTTC
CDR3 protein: CASSVGAPPYEQYF

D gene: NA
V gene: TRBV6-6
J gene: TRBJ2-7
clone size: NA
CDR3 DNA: TGTGCCAGCAGTTACGGGGCCGAGCAGTACTTC
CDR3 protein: CASSYGAEQYF

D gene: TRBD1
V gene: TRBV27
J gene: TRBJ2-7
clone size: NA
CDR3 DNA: TGTGCCAGCAGTTTGGGGACAGGATACGAGCAGTACTTC
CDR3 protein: CASSLGTGYEQYF

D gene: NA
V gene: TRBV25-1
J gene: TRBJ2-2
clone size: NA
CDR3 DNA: TGTGCCAGCAGATCGAAGGTGGCAGTAAAGAACACCGGGGAGCTGTTTTTT
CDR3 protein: CASRSKVAVKNTGELFF

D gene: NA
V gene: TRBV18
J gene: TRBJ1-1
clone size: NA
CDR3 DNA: TGTGCCAGCTCCCGTACGCAATTCTTCACGGTGAACACTGAAGCTTTCTTT
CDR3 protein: CASSRTQFFTVNTEAFF

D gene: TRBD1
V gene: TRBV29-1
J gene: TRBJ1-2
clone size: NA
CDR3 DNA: TGCAGCGTTGACGACAGGGGCGTTTACTATGGCTACACCTTC
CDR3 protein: CSVDDRGVYYGYTF

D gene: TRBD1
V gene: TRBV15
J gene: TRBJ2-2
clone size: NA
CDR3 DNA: TGTGCCACCAGCAGAGCCCGACAGGGTTCCGGGGAGCTGTTTTTT
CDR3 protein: CATSRARQGSGELFF

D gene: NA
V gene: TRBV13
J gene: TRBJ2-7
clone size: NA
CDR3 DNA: TGTGCCAGCAGCAGTAGCGGTACCTACGAGCAGTACTTC
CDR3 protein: CASSSSGTYEQYF

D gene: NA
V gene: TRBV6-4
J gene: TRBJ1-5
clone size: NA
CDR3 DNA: TGTGCCAGCAGTCCCAGTTGGGTGGATCAGCCCCAGCATTTT
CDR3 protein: CASSPSWVDQPQHF

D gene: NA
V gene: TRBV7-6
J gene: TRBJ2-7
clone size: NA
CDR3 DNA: NA
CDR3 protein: CASSLAWGQGAQKYF

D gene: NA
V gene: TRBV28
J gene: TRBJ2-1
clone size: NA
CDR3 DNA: TGTGCCAGCAGTTTCGGTTTCGACAATGAGCAGTTCTTC
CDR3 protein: CASSFGFDNEQFF

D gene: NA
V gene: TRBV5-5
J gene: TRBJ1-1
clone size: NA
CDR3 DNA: TGTGCCAGCAGCTTGTGGGGGTTGGACACTGAAGCTTTCTTT
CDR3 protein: CASSLWGLDTEAFF

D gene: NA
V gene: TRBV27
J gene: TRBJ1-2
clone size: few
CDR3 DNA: TGTGCCAGCAGTTTTGGACGGATAGCTAACTATGGCTACACCTTC
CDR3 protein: CASSFGRIANYGYTF

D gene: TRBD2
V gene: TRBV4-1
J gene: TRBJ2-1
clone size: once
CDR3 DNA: TGCGCCAGCAGCCAAGGAATGACTAGCGGATACTACAATGAGCAGTTCTTC
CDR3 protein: CASSQGMTSGYYNEQFF

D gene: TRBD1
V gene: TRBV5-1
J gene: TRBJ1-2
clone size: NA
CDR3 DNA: TGCGCCAGCAGCCCTTTAGACAGGGGGAGAGACGGCTACACCTTC
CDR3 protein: CASSPLDRGRDGYTF

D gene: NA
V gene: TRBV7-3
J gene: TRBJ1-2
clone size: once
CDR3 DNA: TGTGCCAGCAGCTTAATTCGAACAGGTTCCTATGGCTACACCTTC
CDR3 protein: CASSLIRTGSYGYTF

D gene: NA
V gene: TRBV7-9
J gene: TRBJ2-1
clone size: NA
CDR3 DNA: TGTGCCAGCAGCTTAAGGCTAGGCCTCTACAATGAGCAGTTCTTC
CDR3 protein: CASSLRLGLYNEQFF

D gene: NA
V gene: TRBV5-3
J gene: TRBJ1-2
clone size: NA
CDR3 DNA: TGTGCCAGAAGCTACCCCCGGGGGCGAGATGCGGGCTACACCTTC
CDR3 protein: CARSYPRGRDAGYTF

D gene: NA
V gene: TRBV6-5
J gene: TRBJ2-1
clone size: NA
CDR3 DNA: TGTGCCAGCAGCCTCATGGGCCAAGCCTACAATGAGCAGTTCTTC
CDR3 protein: CASSLMGQAYNEQFF

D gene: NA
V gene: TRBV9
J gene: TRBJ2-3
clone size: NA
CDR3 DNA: TGTGCCAGCAGCGTAAGCACAGATACGCAGTATTTT
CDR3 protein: CASSVSTDTQYF

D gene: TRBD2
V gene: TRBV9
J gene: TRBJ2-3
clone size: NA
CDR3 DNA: TGTGCCAGCAGTACCGGGACTAGCGGGAGGAGAGGCACAGATACGCAGTATTTT
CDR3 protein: CASSTGTSGRRGTDTQYF

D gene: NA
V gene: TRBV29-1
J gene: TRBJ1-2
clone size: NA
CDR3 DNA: TGCAGCGTCGTAAGCGGACGGGATGGCTACACCTTC
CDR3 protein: CSVVSGRDGYTF

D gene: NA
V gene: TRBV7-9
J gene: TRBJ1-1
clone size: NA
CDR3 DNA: TGTGCCAGCAGCTTAGGCCACCGCCCCACTGAAGCTTTCTTT
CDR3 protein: CASSLGHRPTEAFF

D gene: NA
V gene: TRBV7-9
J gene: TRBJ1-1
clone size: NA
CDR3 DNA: TGTGCCAGCAGCCCTCAACCCGGGACACCCAACACTGAAGCTTTCTTT
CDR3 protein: CASSPQPGTPNTEAFF